The TCR beta chain described here comes from a study of memory CD4+ T cells and cytomegalovirus serostatus. On this clone itself: Its antigen is not known.

In the original workflow: Out-of-frame sequences were removed, leaving a few million distinct TCRbeta sequences. The assay was immunoSEQ multiplex PCR, and TCRdb's table has in-frame clones only and misses some. Clone size and V and J calls were adopted from that table, with D and trimming inferred from the DNA. The sample holds 50,000 to 60,000 clones, about 80% seen once. The CDR3 is 14 residues long. The germline CDR1 and CDR2 sequences are MDHEN and SYDVKM. Trimming took 3 bases from V and 5 from J, leaving 13 bases between them. Study findings and constraints: Each of some 67 CMV-associated TCRbeta sequences occurred in one to five individuals. Suggested: most of the CMV-linked TCR signature lies in CD4+ memory cells.

The sort gate was single viable CD3+CD4+CD8-CD45RO+ cells for memory CD4+ T cells. Total CD4+ T cells were enriched by CD4 positive selection. The receptor comes from an adult in good health and CMV-seropositive. The rearrangement joins TRBV28 to TRBJ1-2, with D maybe TRBD1 (6 bases). Sequencing was done on a sample of memory CD4+ T cells from blood. The CDR3 region has the DNA TGTGCCAGCAGTTTGGGGGGCTTTCAATATGGCTACACCTTC. Amino acid sequence: CASSLGGFQYGYTF.